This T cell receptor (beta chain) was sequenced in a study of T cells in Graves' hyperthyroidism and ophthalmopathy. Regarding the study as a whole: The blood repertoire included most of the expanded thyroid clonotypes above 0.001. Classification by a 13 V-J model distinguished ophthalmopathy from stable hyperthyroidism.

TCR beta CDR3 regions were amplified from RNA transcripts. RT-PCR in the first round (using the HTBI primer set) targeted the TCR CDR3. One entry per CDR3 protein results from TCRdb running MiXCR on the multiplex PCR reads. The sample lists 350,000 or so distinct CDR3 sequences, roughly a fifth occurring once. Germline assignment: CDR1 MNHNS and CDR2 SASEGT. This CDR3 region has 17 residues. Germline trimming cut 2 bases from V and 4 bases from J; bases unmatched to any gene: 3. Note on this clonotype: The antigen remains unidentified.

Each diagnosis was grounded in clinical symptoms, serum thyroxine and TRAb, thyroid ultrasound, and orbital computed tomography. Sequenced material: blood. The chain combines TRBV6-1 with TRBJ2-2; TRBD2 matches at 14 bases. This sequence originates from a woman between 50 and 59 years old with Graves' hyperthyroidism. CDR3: CASSESGLAGGTGELFF. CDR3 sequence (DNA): TGTGCCAGCAGTGAATCAGGACTAGCGGGAGGCACCGGGGAGCTGTTTTTT.